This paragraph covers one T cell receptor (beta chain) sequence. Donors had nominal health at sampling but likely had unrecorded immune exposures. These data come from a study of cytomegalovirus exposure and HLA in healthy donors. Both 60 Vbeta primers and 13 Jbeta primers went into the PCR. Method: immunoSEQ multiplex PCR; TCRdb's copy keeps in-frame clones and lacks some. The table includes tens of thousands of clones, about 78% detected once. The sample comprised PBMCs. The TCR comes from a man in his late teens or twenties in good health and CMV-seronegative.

In DNA form, the CDR3 reads TGTGCCAGCATGGGGGCCTCCTATAATTCACCCCTCCACTTT. The encoded protein is CASMGASYNSPLHF. The chain recombines TRBV25-1 with TRBJ1-6; tentatively, D is TRBD1 (6 bases). The length of the CDR3 is 14 residues. Germline CDR1 is MGHDK and CDR2 is SYGVNS. The V and J ends lost 7 bases and 0 bases respectively, with 7 bases between them.